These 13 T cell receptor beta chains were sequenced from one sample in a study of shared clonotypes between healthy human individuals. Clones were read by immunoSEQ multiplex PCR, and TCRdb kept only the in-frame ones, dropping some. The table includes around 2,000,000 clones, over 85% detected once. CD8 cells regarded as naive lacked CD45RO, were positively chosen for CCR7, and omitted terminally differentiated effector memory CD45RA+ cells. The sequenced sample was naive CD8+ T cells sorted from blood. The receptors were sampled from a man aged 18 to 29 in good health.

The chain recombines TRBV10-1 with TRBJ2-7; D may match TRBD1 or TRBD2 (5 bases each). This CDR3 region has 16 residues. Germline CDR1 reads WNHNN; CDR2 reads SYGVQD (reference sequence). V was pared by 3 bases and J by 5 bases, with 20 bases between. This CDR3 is CASSDPRVGAGHEQYF. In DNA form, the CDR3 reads TGCGCCAGCAGTGACCCCCGGGTCGGGGCTGGCCACGAGCAGTACTTC.

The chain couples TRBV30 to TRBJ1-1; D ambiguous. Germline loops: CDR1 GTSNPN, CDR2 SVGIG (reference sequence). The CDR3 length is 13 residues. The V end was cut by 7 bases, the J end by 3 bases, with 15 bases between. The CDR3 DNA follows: TGTGCCTCCGCCCGGAGACCCGACACTGAAGCTTTCTTT. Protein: CASARRPDTEAFF.

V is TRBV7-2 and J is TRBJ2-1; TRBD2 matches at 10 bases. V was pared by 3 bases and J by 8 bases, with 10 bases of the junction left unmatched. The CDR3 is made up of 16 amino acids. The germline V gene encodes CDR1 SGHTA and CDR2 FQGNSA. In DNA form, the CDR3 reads TGTGCCAGCAGCTTGGCTCTAGCGGGAGTTTCGGATGAGCAGTTCTTC. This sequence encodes CASSLALAGVSDEQFF. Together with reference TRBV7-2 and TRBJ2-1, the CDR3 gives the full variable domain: GAGVSQSPSNKVTEKGKDVELRCDPISGHTALYWYRQSLGQGLEFLIYFQGNSAPDKSGLPSDRFSAERTGGSVSTLTIQRTQQEDSAVYLCASSLALAGVSDEQFFGPGTRLTVL.

CDR3 nucleotides: TGTGCCTGGAGTTTCGGGGCTACCGGGGAGCTGTTTTTT. It translates to CAWSFGATGELFF. The V call is TRBV30, the J call TRBJ2-2; D may be TRBD1 or TRBD2 (5 bases each). Trimming took 2 bases from V and 5 from J, leaving 9 bases between them. This CDR3 comprises 13 residues. Germline CDR1 reads GTSNPN; CDR2 reads SVGIG (reference sequence).

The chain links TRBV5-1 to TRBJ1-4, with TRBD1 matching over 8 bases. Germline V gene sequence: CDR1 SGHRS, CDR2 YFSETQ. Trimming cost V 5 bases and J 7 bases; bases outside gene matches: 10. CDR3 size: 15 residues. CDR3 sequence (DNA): TGCGCCAGCAGTCTTGGCCAGGGGGCGGCTGAAAAACTGTTTTTT. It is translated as CASSLGQGAAEKLFF.

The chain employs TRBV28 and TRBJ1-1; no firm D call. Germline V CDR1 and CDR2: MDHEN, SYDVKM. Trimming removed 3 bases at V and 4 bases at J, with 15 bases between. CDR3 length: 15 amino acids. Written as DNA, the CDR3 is TGTGCCAGCAGTTTTGGTGCGGGAAAGGGCACTGAAGCTTTCTTT. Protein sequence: CASSFGAGKGTEAFF.

For the CDR3, the DNA is TGTGCCAGCGCTGGACTGCCGGCGGGGGAGCAGTACTTC. Amino acids: CASAGLPAGEQYF. The chain combines TRBV27 with TRBJ2-7; tentative D call: TRBD2 (6 bases). CDR3 length: 13 amino acids. V was cut by 8 bases and J by 7 bases, with 18 bases left in between. CDR1 MNHEY and CDR2 SMNVEV come from the germline V gene (reference sequence).

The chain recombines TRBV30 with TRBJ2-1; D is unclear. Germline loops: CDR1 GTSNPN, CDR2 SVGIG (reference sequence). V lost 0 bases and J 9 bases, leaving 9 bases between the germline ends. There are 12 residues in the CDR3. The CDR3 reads CAWSVDGVEQFF. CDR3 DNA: TGTGCCTGGAGTGTGGACGGAGTTGAGCAGTTCTTC. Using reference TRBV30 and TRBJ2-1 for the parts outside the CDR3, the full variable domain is SQTIHQWPATLVQPVGSPLSLECTVEGTSNPNLYWYRQAAGRGLQLLFYSVGIGQISSEVPQNLSASRPQDRQFILSSKKLLLSDSGFYLCAWSVDGVEQFFGPGTRLTVL.

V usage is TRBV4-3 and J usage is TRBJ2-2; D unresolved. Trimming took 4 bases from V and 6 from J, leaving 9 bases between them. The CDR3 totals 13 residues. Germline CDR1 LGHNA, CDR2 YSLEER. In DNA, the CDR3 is TGCGCCAGCAGCCCCGTTTTACCCGGGGAGCTGTTTTTT. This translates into CASSPVLPGELFF.

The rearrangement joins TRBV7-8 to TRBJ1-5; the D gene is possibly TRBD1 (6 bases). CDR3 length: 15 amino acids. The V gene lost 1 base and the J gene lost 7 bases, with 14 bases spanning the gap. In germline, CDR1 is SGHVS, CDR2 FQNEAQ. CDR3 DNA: TGTGCCAGCAGCTTAGAACAGGGCGGCGGACAGCCCCAGCATTTT. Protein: CASSLEQGGGQPQHF.

CDR3 region: CATERGEKLSYEQYF. The CDR3, as DNA: TGTGCCACCGAAAGGGGGGAAAAGCTCTCCTACGAGCAGTACTTC. This chain uses TRBV13 with TRBJ2-7; D could derive from TRBD1 or TRBD2 (6 bases each). Trimming cost V 10 bases and J 0 bases, with 19 bases left between them. CDR1 and CDR2 (germline): PRHDT, FYEKMQ (reference sequence). The CDR3 loop spans 15 amino acids.

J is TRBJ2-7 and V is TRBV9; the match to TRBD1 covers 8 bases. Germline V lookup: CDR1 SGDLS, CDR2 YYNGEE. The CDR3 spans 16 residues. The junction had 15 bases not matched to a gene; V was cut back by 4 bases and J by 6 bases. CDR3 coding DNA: TGTGCCAGCAGCCTTTCCGACGGGACAGGAGGGAGCGAGCAGTACTTC. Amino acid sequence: CASSLSDGTGGSEQYF.

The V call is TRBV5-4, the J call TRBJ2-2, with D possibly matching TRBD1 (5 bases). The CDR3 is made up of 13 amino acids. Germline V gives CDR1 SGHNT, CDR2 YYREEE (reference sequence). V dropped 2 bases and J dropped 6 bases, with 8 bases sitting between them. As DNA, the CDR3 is TGTGCCAGCAGCTTTGCAGGGTCCGGGGAGCTGTTTTTT. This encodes CASSFAGSGELFF.